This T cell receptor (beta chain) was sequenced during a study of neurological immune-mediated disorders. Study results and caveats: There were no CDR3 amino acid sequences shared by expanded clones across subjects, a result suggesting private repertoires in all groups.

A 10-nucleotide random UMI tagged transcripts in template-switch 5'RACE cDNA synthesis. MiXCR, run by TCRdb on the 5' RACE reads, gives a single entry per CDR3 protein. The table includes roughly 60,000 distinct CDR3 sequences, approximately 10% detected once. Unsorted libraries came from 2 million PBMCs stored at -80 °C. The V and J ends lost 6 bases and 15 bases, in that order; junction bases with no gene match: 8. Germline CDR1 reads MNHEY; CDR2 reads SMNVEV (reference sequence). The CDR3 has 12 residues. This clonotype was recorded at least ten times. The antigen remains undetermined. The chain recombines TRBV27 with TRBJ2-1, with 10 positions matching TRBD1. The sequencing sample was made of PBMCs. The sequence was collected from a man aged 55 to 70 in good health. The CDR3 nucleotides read TGTGCCAGCAGACCGAGACAGGGGGCGGGGTTCTTC. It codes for CASRPRQGAGFF.